What follows are 19 T cell receptor beta chains derived from one specimen sequenced in a study of T cells in Graves' hyperthyroidism and ophthalmopathy. Amplification yielded TCR beta CDR3 regions, with RNA transcripts as the source. HTBI primers were the set used in a first-round RT-PCR of the TCR CDR3. TCRdb ran MiXCR on the multiplex PCR reads and lists one entry per CDR3 protein. The table shows 350,000 to 450,000 distinct CDR3 sequences, with approximately 15% occurring only once. Sequencing used blood. Receptor source: a woman aged 55-69 years with Graves' hyperthyroidism.

On this clonotype itself: An end of the junction does not agree with germline; a read error may underlie this. This rearrangement joins TRBV7-8 to TRBJ2-7, with 9 bases aligning to TRBD1. The germline V gene encodes CDR1 SGHVS and CDR2 FQNEAQ. The CDR3 runs to 15 residues. The CDR3 DNA reads as TGTGCCAGCAATCCTGCCGGGACAGGGTCCTACAAGCAGTACTTC. The encoded protein is CASNPAGTGSYKQYF.

This clonotype was seen repeatedly, ten times or more. The rearrangement uses TRBV30 and TRBJ2-1; tentative D call: TRBD2 (6 bases). Trimming stripped 0 bases from V and 8 bases from J, with 20 bases between. In germline, CDR1 is GTSNPN, CDR2 SVGIG (reference sequence). The CDR3 covers 16 residues. The CDR3 DNA follows: TGTGCCTGGAGTGTACGGTCCCCTACTAGCATCGATGAGCAGTTCTTC. It is translated as CAWSVRSPTSIDEQFF. The full variable domain, its missing parts supplied by reference TRBV30 and TRBJ2-1, is SQTIHQWPATLVQPVGSPLSLECTVEGTSNPNLYWYRQAAGRGLQLLFYSVGIGQISSEVPQNLSASRPQDRQFILSSKKLLLSDSGFYLCAWSVRSPTSIDEQFFGPGTRLTVL.

This clonotype was seen at least ten times. The chain uses TRBV2 and TRBJ2-7, with unresolved D. V was clipped by 7 bases and J by 1 base, with 17 bases between them. Germline-derived CDR1 and CDR2 are SNHLY and FYNNEI. This CDR3 spans 15 amino acids. The CDR3 sequence: CASISGRIISYEQYF. Here the CDR3 DNA reads TGTGCCAGCATCTCGGGCAGGATTATTTCCTACGAGCAGTACTTC.

This clonotype occurred many times. V usage is TRBV5-1 and J usage is TRBJ2-2, with D possibly matching TRBD1 (5 bases). Trimming took off 0 bases at V and 0 bases at J, with 6 bases between the two ends. CDR1 is SGHRS, CDR2 YFSETQ, per germline. This CDR3 region has 15 residues. The CDR3: CASSLGQTNTGELFF. For the CDR3, the DNA is TGCGCCAGCAGCTTGGGACAGACGAACACCGGGGAGCTGTTTTTT.

In its sample, this clonotype was seen a few times. J is TRBJ1-2 and V is TRBV4-1; no clear D gene. Germline V gene data show CDR1 as MGHRA and CDR2 as YSYEKL. V was shortened by 0 bases and J by 8 bases, with 13 bases between the two germline ends. This CDR3 is built from 14 residues. CDR3 bases: TGCGCCAGCAGCCAAGACTTTGGGTTAGAGGGCTACACCTTC. It translates to CASSQDFGLEGYTF.

The rearrangement joins TRBV12-3 or TRBV12-4 to TRBJ1-1, with TRBD1 matching over 9 bases. V shed 7 bases and J 6 bases; nucleotides not matched to a gene: 6. The CDR3 runs 13 residues. In DNA, the CDR3 is TGTGCCAGCACTCCGGGACAGGGCGCTGAAGCTTTCTTT. Its protein product is CASTPGQGAEAFF.

This clonotype showed up just a few times. The junction and the germline gene differ at one end; a read error may be behind it. This sequence joins TRBV20-1 and TRBJ2-1, with D tentatively TRBD1 (5 bases). This CDR3 comprises 16 residues. Germline CDR1 DFQATT, CDR2 SNEGSKA (reference sequence). This CDR3 is CSARVRPGNEHPIGLF. The CDR3 coding sequence is TGCAGTGCTAGAGTTCGGCCAGGGAATGAGCACCCGATAGGGCTCTTC.

This clonotype was recorded at least ten times. The chain has TRBV7-2 and TRBJ2-3; maybe TRBD1 (6 bases). CDR1 SGHTA and CDR2 FQGNSA come from the germline V gene. There are 15 residues in the CDR3. V was clipped by 0 bases and J by 4 bases, with 11 bases between them. CDR3 protein: CASSLAGGRADTQYF. The CDR3 DNA follows: TGTGCCAGCAGCTTAGCTGGGGGCAGGGCAGATACGCAGTATTTT.

The chain links TRBV19 to TRBJ2-7; D is tentatively TRBD1 or TRBD2 (6 bases each). V was cut by 4 bases and J by 2 bases, with 12 bases left in between. The CDR3 spans 14 residues. In germline, CDR1 is LNHDA, CDR2 SQIVND (reference sequence). The CDR3 is CASSTNREAYEQYF. CDR3 nucleotide sequence: TGTGCCAGTAGTACAAACAGGGAGGCCTACGAGCAGTACTTC.

This clonotype came up many times. V usage is TRBV27 and J usage is TRBJ2-1, with TRBD2 matching over 11 bases. Germline CDR1 is MNHEY and CDR2 is SMNVEV (reference sequence). There are 16 residues in the CDR3. V was pared by 3 bases and J by 8 bases, with 9 bases of the junction left unmatched. In DNA, the CDR3 is TGTGCCAGCAGTTTTGTAGCGGGAGGGCTTTGGGATGAGCAGTTCTTC. Amino acid sequence: CASSFVAGGLWDEQFF.

This clonotype has just one count. V gene TRBV5-1 combines with J gene TRBJ2-1, with 15 bases fitting TRBD2. J was trimmed by 10 bases and V by 3 bases; bases with no gene match: 2. This CDR3 region has 14 residues. Germline V lookup: CDR1 SGHRS, CDR2 YFSETQ. The CDR3, as DNA: TGCGCCAGCAGCTCCGGGACTAGCGGGAGGGAGCAGTTCTTC. Protein product: CASSSGTSGREQFF.

The chain has TRBV7-9 and TRBJ2-7; a weak D match, TRBD1 (6 bases). This CDR3 is built from 17 residues. V was clipped by 1 base and J by 0 bases, with 16 bases between them. The germline CDR1 and CDR2 sequences are SEHNR and FQNEAQ (reference sequence). The CDR3 nucleotides are TGTGCCAGCAGCTTAGTGGGAGCAGGGGCCAACTCCTACGAGCAGTACTTC. Protein: CASSLVGAGANSYEQYF.

This clonotype was recorded many times. This chain uses TRBV2 with TRBJ2-7, with TRBD2 matching over 9 bases. Germline CDR1 and CDR2: SNHLY and FYNNEI. The CDR3 runs 16 residues. Trimming cost V 6 bases and J 5 bases; bases outside gene matches: 14. CDR3 DNA sequence: TGTGCCAGCAGATTGAACTGGGCGGGAGGGAAGGACGAGCAGTACTTC. As protein: CASRLNWAGGKDEQYF.

This clonotype showed up many times. The junction shows a germline mismatch at one end, possibly a read error. The V call is TRBV11-3, the J call TRBJ2-1; D is unclear. The CDR3 is made up of 12 amino acids. Germline V gene sequence: CDR1 SGHNT, CDR2 YENEEA. In DNA form, the CDR3 reads TGTGCCAGCAGTTTAGTTAACGATGAGCAGTTCTTC. It specifies CASSLVNDEQFF.

This clonotype was seen at least ten times. The rearrangement joins TRBV7-9 to TRBJ2-4, with D possibly being TRBD1 (6 bases). The V end was cut by 5 bases, the J end by 6 bases, with 23 bases between. The CDR3 length is 17 residues. Per germline, CDR1 SEHNR and CDR2 FQNEAQ (reference sequence). In nucleotides, the CDR3 is TGTGCCAGCAGCCCTCAGCCGGGACACCAAGGGGGAAACATTCAGTACTTC. It translates to CASSPQPGHQGGNIQYF.

This clonotype came up many times. This chain joins TRBV25-1 and TRBJ2-6, with 10 bases matching TRBD1. Per germline, CDR1 MGHDK and CDR2 SYGVNS. The junction had 22 bases not matched to a gene; V was cut back by 8 bases and J by 0 bases. This CDR3 is 22 amino acids long. The CDR3: CASVNPPGTGEATPSGANVLTF. The CDR3 bases are TGTGCCAGCGTCAACCCTCCCGGGACAGGGGAGGCCACCCCCTCTGGGGCCAACGTCCTGACTTTC.

This clonotype was detected only a few times. The V gene is TRBV30, the J gene TRBJ1-3, with 7 bases identical to TRBD1. The V gene end was trimmed by 4 bases and the J gene end by 1 base; junction bases not matched to a gene: 1. Germline loops: CDR1 GTSNPN, CDR2 SVGIG (reference sequence). There are 13 residues in the CDR3. The CDR3: CAWNRGSGNTIYF. In DNA form, the CDR3 reads TGTGCCTGGAACAGGGGATCTGGAAACACCATATATTTT. The complete variable domain, with remaining parts taken from reference TRBV30 and TRBJ1-3, reads SQTIHQWPATLVQPVGSPLSLECTVEGTSNPNLYWYRQAAGRGLQLLFYSVGIGQISSEVPQNLSASRPQDRQFILSSKKLLLSDSGFYLCAWNRGSGNTIYFGEGSWLTVV.

Many counts were recorded for this clonotype. The chain joins TRBV7-9 to TRBJ1-5, with D hard to call. Trimming cost V 1 base and J 3 bases, with 10 bases left between them. Per germline, CDR1 SEHNR and CDR2 FQNEAQ (reference sequence). The CDR3 consists of 15 residues. CDR3 DNA sequence: TGTGCCAGCAGCTTAGGGGTCGCGGACAATCAGCCCCAGCATTTT. It yields the protein CASSLGVADNQPQHF.

On this clonotype: A much larger clone differs from this one at a single base, so this may be a read error. The CDR3 coding sequence is TGCGCCAGCAGCCAAACTAGCGCAACAGATACGCAGTATTTT. It specifies CASSQTSATDTQYF. The V and J genes are TRBV5-1 and TRBJ2-3; the match to TRBD2 covers 7 bases. Germline V gene data show CDR1 as SGHRS and CDR2 as YFSETQ. The CDR3 covers 14 residues. V gave up 4 bases and J gave up 3 bases; unmatched junction bases: 5.